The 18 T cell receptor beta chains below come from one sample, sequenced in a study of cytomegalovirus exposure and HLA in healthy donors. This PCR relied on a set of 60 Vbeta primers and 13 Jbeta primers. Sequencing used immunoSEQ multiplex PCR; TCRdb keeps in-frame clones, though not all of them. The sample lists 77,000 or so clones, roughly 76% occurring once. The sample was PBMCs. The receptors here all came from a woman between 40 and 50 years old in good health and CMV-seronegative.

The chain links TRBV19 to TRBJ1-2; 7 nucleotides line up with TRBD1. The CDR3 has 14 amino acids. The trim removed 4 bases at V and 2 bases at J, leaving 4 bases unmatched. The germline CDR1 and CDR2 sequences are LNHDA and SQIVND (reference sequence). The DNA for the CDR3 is TGTGCCAGTAGTACACAGGGGACCAACTATGGCTACACCTTC. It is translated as CASSTQGTNYGYTF.

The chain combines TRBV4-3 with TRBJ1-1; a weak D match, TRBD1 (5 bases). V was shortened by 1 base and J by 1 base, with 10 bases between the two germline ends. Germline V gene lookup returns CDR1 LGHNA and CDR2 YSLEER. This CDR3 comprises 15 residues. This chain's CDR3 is CASSQVGHPNTEAFF. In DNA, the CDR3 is TGCGCCAGCAGCCAAGTGGGGCATCCGAACACTGAAGCTTTCTTT.

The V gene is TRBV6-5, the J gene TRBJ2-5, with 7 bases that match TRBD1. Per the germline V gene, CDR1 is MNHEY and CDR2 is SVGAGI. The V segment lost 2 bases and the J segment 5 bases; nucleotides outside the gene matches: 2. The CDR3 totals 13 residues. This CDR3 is CASSYDRAETQYF. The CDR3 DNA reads TGTGCCAGCAGTTACGACAGGGCGGAGACCCAGTACTTC.

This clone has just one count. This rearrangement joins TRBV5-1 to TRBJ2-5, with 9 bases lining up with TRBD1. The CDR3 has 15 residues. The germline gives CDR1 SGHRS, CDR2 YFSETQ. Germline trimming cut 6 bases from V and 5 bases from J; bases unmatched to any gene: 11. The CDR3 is CASNTAGTGKETQYF. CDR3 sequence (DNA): TGCGCCAGCAATACCGCCGGGACAGGGAAGGAGACCCAGTACTTC.

The CDR3 nucleotides read TGTGCCAGCAGCCCCCAGACTAGCATCACAGATACGCAGTATTTT. This encodes CASSPQTSITDTQYF. V and J are TRBV7-9 and TRBJ2-3, with 7 bases fitting TRBD2. J gave up 2 bases and V 5 bases, and 7 bases lay outside the gene matches. CDR3 length equals 15 residues. Germline V gives CDR1 SEHNR, CDR2 FQNEAQ (reference sequence). Together with reference TRBV7-9 and TRBJ2-3, the CDR3 gives the full variable domain: DTGVSQNPRHKITKRGQNVTFRCDPISEHNRLYWYRQTLGQGPEFLTYFQNEAQLEKSRLLSDRFSAERPKGSFSTLEIQRTEQGDSAMYLCASSPQTSITDTQYFGPGTRLTVL.

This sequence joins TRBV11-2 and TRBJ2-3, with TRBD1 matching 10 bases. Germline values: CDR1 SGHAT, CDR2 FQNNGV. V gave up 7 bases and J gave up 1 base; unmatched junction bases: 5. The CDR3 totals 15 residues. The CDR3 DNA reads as TGTGCCAGCATACGACAGGGGGCAGGCACAGATACGCAGTATTTT. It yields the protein CASIRQGAGTDTQYF.

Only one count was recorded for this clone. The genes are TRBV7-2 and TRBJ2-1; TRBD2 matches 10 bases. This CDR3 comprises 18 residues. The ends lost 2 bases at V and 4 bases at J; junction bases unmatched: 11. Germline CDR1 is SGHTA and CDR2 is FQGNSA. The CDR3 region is CASSLRPGLAGEYNEQFF. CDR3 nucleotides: TGTGCCAGCAGCTTAAGACCCGGCCTAGCGGGAGAGTACAATGAGCAGTTCTTC.

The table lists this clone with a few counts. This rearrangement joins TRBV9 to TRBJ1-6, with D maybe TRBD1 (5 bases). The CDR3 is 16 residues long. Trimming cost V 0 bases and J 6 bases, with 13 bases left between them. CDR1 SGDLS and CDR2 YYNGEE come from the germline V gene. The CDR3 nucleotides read TGTGCCAGCAGCGTAGGGGGGGACGCCCGTAATTCACCCCTCCACTTT. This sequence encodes CASSVGGDARNSPLHF.

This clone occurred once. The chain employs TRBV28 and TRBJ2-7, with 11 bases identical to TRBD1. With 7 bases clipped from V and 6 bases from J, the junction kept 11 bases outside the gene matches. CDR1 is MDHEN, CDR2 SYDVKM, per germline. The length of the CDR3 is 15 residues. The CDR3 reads CASKRGDRGAGEQYF. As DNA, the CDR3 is TGTGCCAGCAAAAGGGGGGACAGGGGGGCTGGCGAGCAGTACTTC. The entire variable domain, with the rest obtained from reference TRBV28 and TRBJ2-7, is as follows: DVKVTQSSRYLVKRTGEKVFLECVQDMDHENMFWYRQDPGLGLRLIYFSYDVKMKEKGDIPEGYSVSREKKERFSLILESASTNQTSMYLCASKRGDRGAGEQYFGPGTRLTVT.

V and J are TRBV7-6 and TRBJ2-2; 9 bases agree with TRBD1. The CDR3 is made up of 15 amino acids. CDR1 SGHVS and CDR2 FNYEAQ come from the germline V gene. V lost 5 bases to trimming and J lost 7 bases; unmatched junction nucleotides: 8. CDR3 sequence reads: CASSEGQGRDGELFF. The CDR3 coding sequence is TGTGCCAGCAGCGAGGGACAGGGTCGGGACGGGGAGCTGTTTTTT.

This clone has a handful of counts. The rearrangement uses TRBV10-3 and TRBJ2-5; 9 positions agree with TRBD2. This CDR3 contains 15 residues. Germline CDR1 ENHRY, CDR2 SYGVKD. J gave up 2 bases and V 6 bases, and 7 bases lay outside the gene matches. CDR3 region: CAISPGTSPQETQYF. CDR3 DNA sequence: TGTGCCATCAGCCCCGGGACTAGCCCACAAGAGACCCAGTACTTC.

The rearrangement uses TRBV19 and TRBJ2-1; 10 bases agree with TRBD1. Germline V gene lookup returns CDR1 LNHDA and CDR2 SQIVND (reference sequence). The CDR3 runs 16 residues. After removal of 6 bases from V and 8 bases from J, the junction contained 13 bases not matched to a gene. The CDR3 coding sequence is TGTGCCAGTAGCCTCATGCCGGGACAGGGGAGCGATGAGCAGTTCTTC. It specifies CASSLMPGQGSDEQFF.

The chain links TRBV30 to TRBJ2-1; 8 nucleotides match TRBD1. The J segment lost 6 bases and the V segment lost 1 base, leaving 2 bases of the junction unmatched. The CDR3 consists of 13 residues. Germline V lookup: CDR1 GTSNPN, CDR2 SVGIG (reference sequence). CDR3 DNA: TGTGCCTGGAGTGCCGGACAGGGCAATGAGCAGTTCTTC. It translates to CAWSAGQGNEQFF.

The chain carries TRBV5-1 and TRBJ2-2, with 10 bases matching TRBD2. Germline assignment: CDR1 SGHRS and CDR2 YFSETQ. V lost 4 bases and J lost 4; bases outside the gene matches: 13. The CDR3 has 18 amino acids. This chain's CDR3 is CASSRGIAGGRVTGELFF. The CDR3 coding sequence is TGCGCCAGCAGCCGGGGGATAGCGGGAGGCCGGGTCACCGGGGAGCTGTTTTTT.

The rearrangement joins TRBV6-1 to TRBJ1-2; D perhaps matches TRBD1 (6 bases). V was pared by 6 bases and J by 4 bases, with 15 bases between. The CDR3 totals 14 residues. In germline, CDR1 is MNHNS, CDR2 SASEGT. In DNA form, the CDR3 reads TGTGCCAGCAGGCCGGACAGAAGACCCTATGGCTACACCTTC. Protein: CASRPDRRPYGYTF.

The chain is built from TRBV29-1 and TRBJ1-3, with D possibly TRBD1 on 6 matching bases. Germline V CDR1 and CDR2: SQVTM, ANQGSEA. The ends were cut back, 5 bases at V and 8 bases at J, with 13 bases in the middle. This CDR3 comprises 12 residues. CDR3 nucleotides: TGCAGCGTTCGGGAGGGGGGGGACACCATATATTTT. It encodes CSVREGGDTIYF.

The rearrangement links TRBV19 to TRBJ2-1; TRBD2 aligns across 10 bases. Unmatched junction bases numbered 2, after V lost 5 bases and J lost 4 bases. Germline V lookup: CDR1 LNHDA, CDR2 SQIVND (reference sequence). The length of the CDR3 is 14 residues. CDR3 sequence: CASSQRGGYNEQFF. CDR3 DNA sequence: TGTGCCAGTAGTCAGCGGGGGGGATACAATGAGCAGTTCTTC.

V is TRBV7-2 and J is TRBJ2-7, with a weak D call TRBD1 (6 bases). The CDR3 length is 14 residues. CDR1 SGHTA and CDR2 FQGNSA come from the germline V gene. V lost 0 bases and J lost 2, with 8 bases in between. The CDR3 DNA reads TGTGCCAGCAGCTTAGCTCGGACAGCCTACGAGCAGTACTTC. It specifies CASSLARTAYEQYF. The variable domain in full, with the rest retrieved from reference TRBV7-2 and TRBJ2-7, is GAGVSQSPSNKVTEKGKDVELRCDPISGHTALYWYRQSLGQGLEFLIYFQGNSAPDKSGLPSDRFSAERTGGSVSTLTIQRTQQEDSAVYLCASSLARTAYEQYFGPGTRLTVT.